The 14 T cell receptor beta chains in this list originate from one sample, sequenced in a study of T cells in Graves' hyperthyroidism and ophthalmopathy. Researchers took RNA transcripts and amplified the TCR beta CDR3 regions from them. Initially, a first-round RT-PCR of the TCR CDR3 employed the HTBI primer set. TCRdb itself ran the multiplex PCR reads through MiXCR, one entry per CDR3 protein. The data contain 89,000 or so distinct CDR3 sequences, around 37% of them singletons. The sequenced sample was peripheral blood or thyroid tissue (not recorded which). The receptors shown here come from a woman in her twenties or thirties with Graves' hyperthyroidism.

With regard to this clonotype: The junction departs from germline at one end; a sequencing error may be responsible. V usage is TRBV2 and J usage is TRBJ1-4; the D gene is possibly TRBD1 (6 bases). Germline V gives CDR1 SNHLY, CDR2 FYNNEI. The CDR3 is 17 residues long. This chain's CDR3 is CASSSPAGQGSNEKLLF. Written as DNA, the CDR3 is TGTGCCAGCAGTTCCCCGGCGGGGCAGGGGAGTAATGAAAAACTGCTTTTT.

This chain connects TRBV20-1 to TRBJ1-6; D remains unclear. The V gene's germline CDR1 is DFQATT and CDR2 SNEGSKA (reference sequence). The germline V and J ends were trimmed by 4 bases and 0 bases, with 7 bases remaining between them. The CDR3 is 14 residues long. CDR3 sequence (DNA): TGCAGTGCTACGAGGAGCTCCTATAATTCACCCCTCCACTTT. It yields the protein CSATRSSYNSPLHF.

The chain has TRBV14 and TRBJ2-5; D remains unclear. Germline V gene lookup returns CDR1 SGHDN and CDR2 FVKESK. The V and J ends lost 4 bases and 5 bases respectively, with 23 bases between them. The CDR3 extends over 17 amino acids. CDR3 amino acids: CASSPSPVGHPGETQYF. The CDR3 region has the DNA TGTGCCAGCAGCCCCTCGCCGGTGGGCCACCCCGGGGAGACCCAGTACTTC. Full variable domain (rest looked up from reference TRBV14 and TRBJ2-5): EAGVTQFPSHSVIEKGQTVTLRCDPISGHDNLYWYRRVMGKEIKFLLHFVKESKQDESGMPNNRFLAERTGGTYSTLKVQPAELEDSGVYFCASSPSPVGHPGETQYFGPGTRLLVL.

This clonotype was picked up many times. This sequence joins TRBV28 and TRBJ2-5; weak D call: TRBD1 (7 bases). This CDR3 contains 16 residues. Trimming shortened V by 6 bases and J by 7 bases, and 24 bases separated the two germline ends. Looked up from germline, CDR1 is MDHEN and CDR2 is SYDVKM. This CDR3 reads CASRGGGTVPGGTQYF. DNA for the CDR3: TGTGCCAGCAGAGGTGGGGGGACAGTGCCCGGGGGGACCCAGTACTTC.

J is TRBJ1-4 and V is TRBV20-1, with D possibly TRBD1 on 6 matching bases. Germline V CDR1 and CDR2: DFQATT, SNEGSKA (reference sequence). Trimming took off 5 bases at V and 6 bases at J, with 19 bases between the two ends. The CDR3 runs to 15 residues. CDR3 amino acids: CSALSGRAGDEKLFF. The CDR3 nucleotides are TGCAGTGCTCTTAGCGGGAGGGCAGGGGATGAAAAACTGTTTTTT.

This clonotype was seen ten or more times. This chain joins TRBV20-1 and TRBJ2-7, with 7 bases matching TRBD2. Per germline, CDR1 DFQATT and CDR2 SNEGSKA (reference sequence). V shed 8 bases and J 7 bases; nucleotides not matched to a gene: 8. The CDR3 contains 11 residues. CDR3 amino acids: CSTGLREEQYF. The CDR3 bases are TGCAGTACCGGACTGCGGGAGGAGCAGTACTTC.

This clonotype appeared many times. The V gene is TRBV5-1, the J gene TRBJ1-5; D is ambiguous. Trimming cost V 4 bases and J 9 bases, with 14 bases left between them. The CDR3 has 13 amino acids. Germline V gene data show CDR1 as SGHRS and CDR2 as YFSETQ. DNA for the CDR3: TGCGCCAGCAGCGCGACGGTCCGAGGGCCCCAGCATTTT. It specifies CASSATVRGPQHF.

Many counts were recorded for this clonotype. The gene calls are TRBV10-3 and TRBJ2-7; no definite D call. The germline V gene has CDR1 ENHRY and CDR2 SYGVKD. V was cut by 7 bases and J by 2 bases, with 18 bases left in between. CDR3 length: 15 residues. CDR3 nucleotide sequence: TGTGCCATCAACGAAGCCGGGCCCACCCCCTACGAGCAGTACTTC. Translated, it gives CAINEAGPTPYEQYF.

This sequence joins TRBV18 and TRBJ1-2; unclear D gene. Germline-derived CDR1 and CDR2 are KGHSH and LQKENI. The V end lost 6 bases, the J end lost 8 bases, and 19 bases lay between the germline ends. The CDR3 is 14 residues long. In DNA form, the CDR3 reads TGTGCCAGCTCCTCGCCCGGACGGACTGCAGGCTACACCTTC. Its translation: CASSSPGRTAGYTF.

The chain employs TRBV15 and TRBJ2-7, with 8 bases identical to TRBD1. CDR1 and CDR2 (germline): LNHNV, YYDKDF (reference sequence). The CDR3 consists of 15 residues. V lost 3 bases, J lost 4 bases, and 8 bases stayed unmatched. The CDR3 region is CATSSGQGEGYEQYF. Written as DNA, the CDR3 is TGTGCCACCAGCAGCGGACAGGGAGAGGGATACGAGCAGTACTTC.

On this clonotype: Just one base apart from a much larger clone, this may be a read error. The V call is TRBV4-3, the J call TRBJ2-7; D unresolved. Germline lookup yields CDR1 LGHNA and CDR2 YSLEER. There are 15 residues in the CDR3. CDR3 protein: CTSRRIGELGLEQYF. CDR3 bases: TGCACCAGCAGGAGAATCGGAGAGTTAGGCCTCGAGCAGTACTTC.

This chain uses TRBV13 with TRBJ2-7, with 9 bases fitting TRBD1. CDR3 length: 15 amino acids. CDR1 is PRHDT, CDR2 FYEKMQ, per germline (reference sequence). V was pared by 5 bases and J by 3 bases, with 8 bases of the junction left unmatched. CDR3 in DNA: TGTGCCAGCAGCCCAGTGAGACAGGGGGTCTACGAGCAGTACTTC. Protein product: CASSPVRQGVYEQYF.

This chain links TRBV12-3 or TRBV12-4 with TRBJ1-1; 10 nucleotides match TRBD1. CDR3 size: 14 residues. V trimming: 3 bases; J trimming: 11 bases; junction bases outside the gene matches: 9. CDR3 sequence (DNA): TGTGCCAGCAGTTTTCCGGGACAGGGGAGGACGGCTTTCTTT. It encodes CASSFPGQGRTAFF.

This clonotype appeared many times. The V gene is TRBV4-1, the J gene TRBJ1-1; 7 nucleotides line up with TRBD1. Losses at the gene ends were 0 bases for V and 5 bases for J; bases not matched to a gene: 6. This CDR3 contains 15 residues. The V gene's germline CDR1 is MGHRA and CDR2 YSYEKL. The CDR3 sequence is CASSQDAGGRTEAFF. The CDR3 DNA follows: TGCGCCAGCAGCCAAGACGCAGGGGGAAGAACTGAAGCTTTCTTT.